These 24 T cell receptor beta chains came from one sample sequenced in a study of cytomegalovirus exposure and HLA in healthy donors. Use of 60 Vbeta and 13 Jbeta primers characterized the PCR. The repertoire was sequenced with immunoSEQ multiplex PCR; TCRdb's copy has only in-frame clones and lacks some. The sample has about 120,000 clones; over 60% are singletons. The sequenced sample was PBMCs. The receptors were sampled from a human donor in good health.

The genes are TRBV5-8 and TRBJ2-5; 7 nucleotides line up with TRBD2. Germline trimming cut 4 bases from V and 4 bases from J; bases unmatched to any gene: 13. The CDR3 loop spans 16 amino acids. Germline CDR1 reads SGHTS; CDR2 reads YDEGEE. CDR3 loop: CASSRTQRGRGETQYF. The CDR3 nucleotides are TGTGCCAGCAGCCGAACCCAGCGGGGAAGGGGAGAGACCCAGTACTTC.

The rearrangement joins TRBV4-2 to TRBJ1-2; possible D gene TRBD1, 5 bases. The CDR3 sequence is 14 residues long. V was pared by 1 base and J by 7 bases, with 13 bases between. Germline CDR1 is LGHNA and CDR2 is YNFKEQ. The CDR3 nucleotides read TGTGCCAGCAGCCAAGGGGGCAGGCCCTCTGGCTACACCTTC. It codes for CASSQGGRPSGYTF.

V gene TRBV28 combines with J gene TRBJ1-1, with 7 bases aligning to TRBD1. The CDR3 length is 15 residues. Germline V gene lookup returns CDR1 MDHEN and CDR2 SYDVKM. J lost 6 bases, V lost 6 bases, and 13 bases had no gene match. The CDR3 region is CASSTAGTVNPEAFF. The CDR3 DNA follows: TGTGCCAGCAGCACCGCCGGGACAGTCAACCCTGAAGCTTTCTTT.

V usage is TRBV7-6 and J usage is TRBJ2-5, with D unresolved. This CDR3 has 13 residues. V was clipped by 1 base and J by 5 bases, with 8 bases between them. Per germline, CDR1 SGHVS and CDR2 FNYEAQ. The chain's CDR3 is CASSLEQLETQYF. CDR3 in DNA: TGTGCCAGCAGCTTAGAACAGTTGGAGACCCAGTACTTC.

This chain links TRBV6-1 with TRBJ1-1; D is unresolved. There are 12 residues in the CDR3. Between the trimmed V and J ends, which lost 5 bases and 8 bases, there was a span of 12 bases. From germline, CDR1 is MNHNS and CDR2 SASEGT. The CDR3 is CASSPTRAEAFF. The CDR3 nucleotides are TGTGCCAGCAGTCCGACACGAGCCGAAGCTTTCTTT.

The rearrangement uses TRBV5-1 and TRBJ1-1; 10 bases fit TRBD1. Per germline, CDR1 SGHRS and CDR2 YFSETQ. V lost 0 bases to trimming and J lost 0 bases; unmatched junction nucleotides: 5. The CDR3 sequence is 17 residues long. The CDR3 loop is CASSLVGQGVMNTEAFF. As DNA, the CDR3 is TGCGCCAGCAGCTTGGTTGGACAGGGGGTGATGAACACTGAAGCTTTCTTT.

This chain joins TRBV6-4 and TRBJ2-6; D might be TRBD2 (6 bases). CDR1 MRHNA and CDR2 SNTAGT come from the germline V gene. The CDR3 length is 16 residues. V was cut by 7 bases and J by 0 bases, with 13 bases left in between. The CDR3 nucleotides are TGTGCCAGCACCCCAGGAGGGAACTCTGGGGCCAACGTCCTGACTTTC. As protein: CASTPGGNSGANVLTF.

This chain uses TRBV5-6 with TRBJ1-2; D unclear. CDR1 and CDR2 (germline): SGHDT, YYEEEE. The CDR3 is made up of 14 amino acids. V was shortened by 6 bases and J by 5 bases, with 17 bases between the two germline ends. The CDR3 sequence is CASTTDPRGYGYTF. CDR3 coding DNA: TGTGCCAGCACCACGGACCCACGAGGGTATGGCTACACCTTC.

There are a few counts of this clone. The chain employs TRBV5-1 and TRBJ2-1; 8 bases align to TRBD2. V shed 10 bases, J shed 8 bases, and the junction held 11 bases outside the gene matches. CDR1 and CDR2 (germline): SGHRS, YFSETQ. This CDR3 has 13 amino acids. CDR3 amino acids: CAFRGGRSYEQFF. The CDR3 DNA reads as TGCGCCTTTCGGGGGGGTAGGTCATATGAGCAGTTCTTC.

This clone has a single count. V is TRBV11-2 and J is TRBJ2-2; no clear D gene. Deletions cut 4 bases from V and 6 bases from J, with 12 bases between. Germline CDR1 reads SGHAT; CDR2 reads FQNNGV. The CDR3 totals 14 residues. Here the CDR3 DNA reads TGTGCCAGCAGCTCTCAGACTTGGGCCGGGGAGCTGTTTTTT. Its protein product is CASSSQTWAGELFF.

V gene TRBV27 combines with J gene TRBJ1-2; TRBD1 matches 11 bases. Germline-derived CDR1 and CDR2 are MNHEY and SMNVEV (reference sequence). After removal of 4 bases from V and 5 bases from J, the junction contained 3 bases not matched to a gene. There are 14 residues in the CDR3. This chain's CDR3 is CASSWGQGGYGYTF. CDR3 DNA: TGTGCCAGCAGTTGGGGACAGGGGGGGTATGGCTACACCTTC.

V gene TRBV5-1 combines with J gene TRBJ2-3, with D perhaps matching TRBD2 (5 bases). Germline V gives CDR1 SGHRS, CDR2 YFSETQ. The CDR3 spans 15 residues. The V end was cut by 0 bases, the J end by 0 bases, with 8 bases between. In nucleotides, the CDR3 is TGCGCCAGCAGCTTGGAGCGGATTAGCACAGATACGCAGTATTTT. Residues: CASSLERISTDTQYF. Based on the CDR3 plus reference TRBV5-1 and TRBJ2-3, the full variable domain is KAGVTQTPRYLIKTRGQQVTLSCSPISGHRSVSWYQQTPGQGLQFLFEYFSETQRNKGNFPGRFSGRQFSNSRSEMNVSTLELGDSALYLCASSLERISTDTQYFGPGTRLTVL.

The rearrangement uses TRBV6-5 and TRBJ2-3, with no clear D. Trimming took 6 bases from V and 2 from J, leaving 6 bases between them. Germline CDR1 reads MNHEY; CDR2 reads SVGAGI. This CDR3 spans 12 amino acids. The chain's CDR3 is CASRATTDTQYF. As DNA, the CDR3 is TGTGCCAGCAGAGCGACCACAGATACGCAGTATTTT.

The chain couples TRBV5-6 to TRBJ2-3, with 8 bases identical to TRBD2. Germline V lookup: CDR1 SGHDT, CDR2 YYEEEE. The CDR3 is 18 amino acids. Germline trimming cut 4 bases from V and 0 bases from J; bases unmatched to any gene: 13. CDR3 region: CASSDGAVRGGSTDTQYF. CDR3 nucleotides: TGTGCCAGCAGCGATGGGGCTGTACGGGGGGGTAGCACAGATACGCAGTATTTT. Together with reference TRBV5-6 and TRBJ2-3, the CDR3 gives the full variable domain: DAGVTQSPTHLIKTRGQQVTLRCSPKSGHDTVSWYQQALGQGPQFIFQYYEEEERQRGNFPDRFSGHQFPNYSSELNVNALLLGDSALYLCASSDGAVRGGSTDTQYFGPGTRLTVL.

In this sample, this clone turned up a few times. The J gene is TRBJ1-5, the V gene TRBV29-1; D remains unclear. With 6 bases removed from V and 0 bases from J, the gap between germline ends came to 9 bases. Germline assignment: CDR1 SQVTM and CDR2 ANQGSEA. The CDR3 runs 13 residues. The CDR3 nucleotides are TGCAGCGTCCAGGTTGGTAGCAATCAGCCCCAGCATTTT. As protein: CSVQVGSNQPQHF.

The chain employs TRBV5-1 and TRBJ1-2; tentatively, D is TRBD1 (5 bases). With 2 bases removed from V and 0 bases from J, the gap between germline ends came to 14 bases. The CDR3 runs 16 residues. Per germline, CDR1 SGHRS and CDR2 YFSETQ. CDR3 DNA sequence: TGCGCCAGCAGCTTCGGTGACAGCTCCACTAACTATGGCTACACCTTC. Its protein is CASSFGDSSTNYGYTF.

The rearrangement links TRBV6-1 to TRBJ1-5; maybe TRBD1 (5 bases). CDR3 length: 14 amino acids. Germline V gene sequence: CDR1 MNHNS, CDR2 SASEGT. Trimming shortened V by 2 bases and J by 7 bases, and 12 bases separated the two germline ends. CDR3 coding DNA: TGTGCCAGCAGTGAAATCCTCGGGGGGCAGCCCCAGCATTTT. This encodes CASSEILGGQPQHF.

Comment on this clone: One end of the junction fails to match germline, which may point to a read error. V gene TRBV7-9 combines with J gene TRBJ2-7, with 9 bases identical to TRBD1. This CDR3 region has 14 residues. The V gene's germline CDR1 is SEHNR and CDR2 FQNEAQ (reference sequence). CDR3 sequence: CSSSLVTGGYEQYF. CDR3 DNA sequence: TGTTCCAGCAGCTTAGTGACAGGGGGCTACGAGCAGTACTTC.

The genes are TRBV6-1 and TRBJ1-5, with D hard to call. Trimming removed 3 bases from V and 6 bases from J, with 15 bases in between. CDR3 size: 15 residues. From germline, CDR1 is MNHNS and CDR2 SASEGT. The CDR3 loop is CASSEFRGAVQPQHF. CDR3 bases: TGTGCCAGCAGTGAGTTCCGAGGCGCCGTTCAGCCCCAGCATTTT.

V gene TRBV19 combines with J gene TRBJ1-2, with D maybe TRBD1 (5 bases). This CDR3 spans 14 amino acids. The ends were cut back, 4 bases at V and 4 bases at J, with 13 bases in the middle. CDR1 LNHDA and CDR2 SQIVND come from the germline V gene (reference sequence). Written as DNA, the CDR3 is TGTGCCAGTAGTACCATCGACAGAAGCTATGGCTACACCTTC. Amino acids: CASSTIDRSYGYTF. Full variable domain (outside the CDR3, taken from reference TRBV19 and TRBJ1-2): DGGITQSPKYLFRKEGQNVTLSCEQNLNHDAMYWYRQDPGQGLRLIYYSQIVNDFQKGDIAEGYSVSREKKESFPLTVTSAQKNPTAFYLCASSTIDRSYGYTFGSGTRLTVV.

The chain couples TRBV19 to TRBJ2-1; 9 nucleotides match TRBD2. CDR1 is LNHDA and CDR2 is SQIVND in the germline V gene (reference sequence). The CDR3 spans 14 residues. The J segment lost 6 bases and the V segment lost 8 bases, leaving 8 bases of the junction unmatched. CDR3 protein: CASALAGVSNEQFF. CDR3 bases: TGTGCCAGTGCCTTAGCGGGGGTGAGCAATGAGCAGTTCTTC.

This clone appeared a single time. The chain combines TRBV5-6 with TRBJ1-2; no reliable D call. This CDR3 is built from 14 residues. V gave up 0 bases and J gave up 5 bases, with 11 bases separating them. CDR1 and CDR2 (germline): SGHDT, YYEEEE. CDR3 bases: TGTGCCAGCAGCTTGGGGCGGGCAGTTTATGGCTACACCTTC. Protein product: CASSLGRAVYGYTF.

The J gene is TRBJ2-5, the V gene TRBV2; 12 bases agree with TRBD2. Germline values: CDR1 SNHLY, CDR2 FYNNEI. CDR3 length: 17 amino acids. With V trimmed by 4 bases and J by 1 base, 7 bases remained unmatched. In nucleotides, the CDR3 is TGTGCCAGCAGTGTGGCTAGCGGGGGGGCCTTCCAAGAGACCCAGTACTTC. Its translation: CASSVASGGAFQETQYF.

The chain is built from TRBV28 and TRBJ2-7; 13 nucleotides align to TRBD2. The CDR3 is 16 residues long. V lost 4 bases and J lost 4; bases outside the gene matches: 7. CDR1 MDHEN and CDR2 SYDVKM come from the germline V gene. CDR3 DNA: TGTGCCAGCAGTTCTGGGACTAGCGGGGATGAATACGAGCAGTACTTC. Translation gives CASSSGTSGDEYEQYF.